This TCR beta chain was sequenced for a study of blood T cell repertoires in COVID-19. Background on the study: Sites across the United States, Italy and Spain contributed samples from acute and convalescent COVID-19. PBMCs, B-cell-depleted T cells, or T cells were the source of the cDNA or gDNA that made up the material.

This clone occurred many times. In the original workflow: Estimates of nucleated cell counts were drawn from the amplification of reference gene primers. Sequenced by immunoSEQ multiplex PCR; TCRdb stores in-frame clones only, minus some. D and trimming come from the DNA, and the V and J calls and clone size come from that table. Among about 130,000 clones listed, under 85% were seen once. Germline V lookup: CDR1 MNHEY, CDR2 SVGEGT. Trimming cost V 5 bases and J 2 bases, with 14 bases left between them. The CDR3 loop spans 15 amino acids. The chain recombines TRBV6-2 or TRBV6-3 with TRBJ2-3; a possible D gene is TRBD2 (5 bases). The sequenced sample consisted of peripheral blood. The sequence came from a man between 40 and 49 years old with active or convalescent COVID-19. The CDR3 bases are TGTGCCAGCAGTCCGGGGTTTACCGACACAGATACGCAGTATTTT. Protein product: CASSPGFTDTDTQYF.